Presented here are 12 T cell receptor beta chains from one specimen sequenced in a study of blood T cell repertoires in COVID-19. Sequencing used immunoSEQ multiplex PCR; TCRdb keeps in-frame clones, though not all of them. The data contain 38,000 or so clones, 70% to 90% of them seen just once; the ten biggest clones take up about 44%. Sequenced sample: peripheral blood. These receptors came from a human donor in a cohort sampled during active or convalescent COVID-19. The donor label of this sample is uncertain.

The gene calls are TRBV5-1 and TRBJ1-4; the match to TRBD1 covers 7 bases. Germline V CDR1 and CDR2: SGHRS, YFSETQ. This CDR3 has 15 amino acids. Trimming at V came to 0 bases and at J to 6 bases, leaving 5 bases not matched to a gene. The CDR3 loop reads CASSLGSGGHEKLFF. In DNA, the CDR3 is TGCGCCAGCAGCTTGGGATCAGGGGGGCATGAAAAACTGTTTTTT. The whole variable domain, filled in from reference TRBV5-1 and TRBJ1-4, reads KAGVTQTPRYLIKTRGQQVTLSCSPISGHRSVSWYQQTPGQGLQFLFEYFSETQRNKGNFPGRFSGRQFSNSRSEMNVSTLELGDSALYLCASSLGSGGHEKLFFGSGTQLSVL.

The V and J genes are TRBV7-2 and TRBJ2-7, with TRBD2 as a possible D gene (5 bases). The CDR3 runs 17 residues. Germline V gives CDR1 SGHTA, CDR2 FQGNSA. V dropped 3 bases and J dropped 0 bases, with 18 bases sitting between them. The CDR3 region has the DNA TGTGCCAGCAGCTTTGCATTGGCAAGGAGGAGCTCCTACGAGCAGTACTTC. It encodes CASSFALARRSSYEQYF. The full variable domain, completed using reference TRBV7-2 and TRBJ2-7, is GAGVSQSPSNKVTEKGKDVELRCDPISGHTALYWYRQSLGQGLEFLIYFQGNSAPDKSGLPSDRFSAERTGGSVSTLTIQRTQQEDSAVYLCASSFALARRSSYEQYFGPGTRLTVT.

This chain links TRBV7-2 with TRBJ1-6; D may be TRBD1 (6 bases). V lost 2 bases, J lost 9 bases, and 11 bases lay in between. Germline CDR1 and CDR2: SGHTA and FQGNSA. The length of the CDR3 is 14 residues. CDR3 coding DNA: TGTGCCAGCAGCTTACAGGGGCAGGGTTCACCCCTCCACTTT. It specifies CASSLQGQGSPLHF.

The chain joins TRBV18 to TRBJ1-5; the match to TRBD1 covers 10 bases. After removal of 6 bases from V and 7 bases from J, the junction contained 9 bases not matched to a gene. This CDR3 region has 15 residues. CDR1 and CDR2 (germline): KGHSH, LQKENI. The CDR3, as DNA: TGTGCCAGCTCCATCGGGACAGGGGCGGACCAGCCCCAGCATTTT. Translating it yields CASSIGTGADQPQHF.

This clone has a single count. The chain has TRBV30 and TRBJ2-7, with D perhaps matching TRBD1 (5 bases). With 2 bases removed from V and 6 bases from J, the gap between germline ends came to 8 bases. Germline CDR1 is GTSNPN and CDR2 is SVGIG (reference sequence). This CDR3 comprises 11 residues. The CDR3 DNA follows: TGTGCCTGGAGTCAGGGCCGCGAGCAGTACTTC. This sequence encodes CAWSQGREQYF.

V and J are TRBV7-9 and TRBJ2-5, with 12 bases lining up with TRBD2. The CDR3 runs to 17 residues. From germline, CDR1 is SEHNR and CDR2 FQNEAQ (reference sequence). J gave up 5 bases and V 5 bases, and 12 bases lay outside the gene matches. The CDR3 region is CASSPGASGRAGETQYF. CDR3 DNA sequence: TGTGCCAGCAGCCCAGGGGCTAGCGGGAGGGCCGGGGAGACCCAGTACTTC.

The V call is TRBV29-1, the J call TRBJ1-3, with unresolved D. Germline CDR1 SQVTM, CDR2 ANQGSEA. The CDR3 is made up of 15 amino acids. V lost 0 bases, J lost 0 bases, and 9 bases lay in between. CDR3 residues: CSVEDNTNSGNTIYF. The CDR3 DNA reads TGCAGCGTTGAAGACAACACCAACTCTGGAAACACCATATATTTT.

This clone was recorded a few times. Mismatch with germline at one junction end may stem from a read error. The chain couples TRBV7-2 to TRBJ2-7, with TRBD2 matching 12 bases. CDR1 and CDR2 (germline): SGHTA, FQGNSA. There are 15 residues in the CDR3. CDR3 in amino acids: CASSSSSGRAYEQYF. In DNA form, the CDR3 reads TGTGCCAGCAGCTCGTCTAGCGGGAGGGCCTATGAGCAGTACTTC.

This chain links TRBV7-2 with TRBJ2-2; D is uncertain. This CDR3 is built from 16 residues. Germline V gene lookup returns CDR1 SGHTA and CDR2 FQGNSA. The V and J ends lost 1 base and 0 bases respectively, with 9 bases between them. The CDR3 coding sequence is TGTGCCAGCAGCTTAGGCGGCCCACCGAACACCGGGGAGCTGTTTTTT. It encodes CASSLGGPPNTGELFF.

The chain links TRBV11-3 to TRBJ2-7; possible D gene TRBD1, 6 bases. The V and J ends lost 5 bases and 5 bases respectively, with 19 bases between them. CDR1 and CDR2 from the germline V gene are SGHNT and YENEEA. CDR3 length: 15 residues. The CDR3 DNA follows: TGTGCCAGCAGCGATGACCTACAGGGCCCCCACGAGCAGTACTTC. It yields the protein CASSDDLQGPHEQYF.

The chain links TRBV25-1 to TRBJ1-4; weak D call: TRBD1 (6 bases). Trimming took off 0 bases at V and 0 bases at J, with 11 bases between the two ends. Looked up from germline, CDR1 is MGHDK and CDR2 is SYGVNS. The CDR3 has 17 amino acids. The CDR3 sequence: CASSEYLGGATNEKLFF. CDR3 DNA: TGTGCCAGCAGTGAATACCTAGGGGGAGCAACTAATGAAAAACTGTTTTTT.

This CDR3 is CAISPHQDRADRNTEAFF. CDR3 DNA sequence: TGTGCCATCAGCCCCCACCAAGACAGGGCGGATAGGAACACTGAAGCTTTCTTT. The chain has TRBV10-3 and TRBJ1-1, with 7 bases matching TRBD1. The CDR3 has 18 amino acids. The V gene end was trimmed by 6 bases and the J gene end by 1 base; junction bases not matched to a gene: 17. Germline CDR1 is ENHRY and CDR2 is SYGVKD.